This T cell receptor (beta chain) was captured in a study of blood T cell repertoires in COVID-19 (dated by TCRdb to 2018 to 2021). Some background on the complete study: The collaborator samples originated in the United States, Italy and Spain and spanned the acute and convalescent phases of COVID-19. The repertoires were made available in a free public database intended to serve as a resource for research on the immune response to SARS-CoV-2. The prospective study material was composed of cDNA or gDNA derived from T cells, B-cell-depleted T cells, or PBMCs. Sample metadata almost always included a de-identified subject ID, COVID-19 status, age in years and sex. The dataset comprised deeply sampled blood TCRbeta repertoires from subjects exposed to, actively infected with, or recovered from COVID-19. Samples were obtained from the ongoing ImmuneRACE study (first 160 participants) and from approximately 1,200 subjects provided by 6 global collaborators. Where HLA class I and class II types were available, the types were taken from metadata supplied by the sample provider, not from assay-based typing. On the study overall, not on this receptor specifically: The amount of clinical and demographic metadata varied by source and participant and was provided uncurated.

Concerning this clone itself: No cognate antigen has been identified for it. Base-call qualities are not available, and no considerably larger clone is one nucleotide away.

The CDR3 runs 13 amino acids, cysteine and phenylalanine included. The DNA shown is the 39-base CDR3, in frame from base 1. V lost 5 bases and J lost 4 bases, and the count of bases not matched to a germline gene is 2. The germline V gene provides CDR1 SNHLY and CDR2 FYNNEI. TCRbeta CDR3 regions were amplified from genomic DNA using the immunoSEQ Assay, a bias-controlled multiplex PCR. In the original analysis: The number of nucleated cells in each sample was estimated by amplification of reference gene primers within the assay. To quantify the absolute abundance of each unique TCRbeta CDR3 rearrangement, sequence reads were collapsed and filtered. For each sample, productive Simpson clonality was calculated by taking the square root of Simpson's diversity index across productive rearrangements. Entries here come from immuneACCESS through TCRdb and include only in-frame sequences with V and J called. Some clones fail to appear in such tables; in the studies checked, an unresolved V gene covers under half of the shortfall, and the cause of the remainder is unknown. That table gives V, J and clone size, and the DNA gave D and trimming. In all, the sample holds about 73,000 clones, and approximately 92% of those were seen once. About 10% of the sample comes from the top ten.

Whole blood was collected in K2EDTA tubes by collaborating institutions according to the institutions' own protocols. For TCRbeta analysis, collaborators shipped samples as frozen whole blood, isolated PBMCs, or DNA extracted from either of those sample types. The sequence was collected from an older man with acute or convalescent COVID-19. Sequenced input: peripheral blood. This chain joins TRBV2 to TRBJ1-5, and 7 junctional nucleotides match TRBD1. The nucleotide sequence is TGTGCCAGCAGTAGACAGGGTAATCAGCCCCAGCATTTT. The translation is CASSRQGNQPQHF.